The clone carrying this TCR beta chain occurred a few times. What it recognizes is unknown. The ends were cut back, 5 bases at V and 0 bases at J, with 8 bases in the middle. The CDR3 length is 14 residues. Per the germline V gene, CDR1 is SGHAT and CDR2 is FQNNGV. The data were obtained in a study of cytomegalovirus exposure and HLA in healthy donors. Findings and limits, study-wide: It was confirmed in vitro that a few of the CMV-associated chains were specific for CMV antigens.

This PCR relied on a set of 60 Vbeta primers and 13 Jbeta primers. Clones were read by immunoSEQ multiplex PCR, and TCRdb kept only the in-frame ones, dropping some. The sample consists of under 200,000 clones, 60% to 80% of them appearing once. Sequencing was done on a sample of PBMCs. The receptor was derived from a middle-aged man in good health and CMV-seronegative. The rearrangement joins TRBV11-2 to TRBJ2-4; D call uncertain. CDR3 in DNA: TGTGCCAGCAGCCCGAGCACAGCCAAAAACATTCAGTACTTC. Amino acid sequence: CASSPSTAKNIQYF.